This T cell receptor (beta chain) was sequenced in a study of T cells after yellow fever vaccination. Between the trimmed V and J ends, which lost 0 bases and 4 bases, there was a span of 8 bases. Germline lookup yields CDR1 SGHRS and CDR2 YFSETQ. This CDR3 region has 14 residues. A single record per CDR3 protein comes from TCRdb applying MiXCR to the 5' RACE reads. Of some 350,000 distinct CDR3 sequences listed, around 6.4% are singletons. This clonotype occurred a few times. The input for sequencing was PBMCs, taken 5 days after the yellow fever booster vaccination. V gene TRBV5-1 combines with J gene TRBJ1-3; the D is unclear. The TCR sequence derives from a man aged 30 to 39 who received the YFV17D yellow fever vaccine. DNA of the CDR3: TGCGCCAGCAGCTTGGCAGGTGTCGGAAACACCATATATTTT. It is translated as CASSLAGVGNTIYF.